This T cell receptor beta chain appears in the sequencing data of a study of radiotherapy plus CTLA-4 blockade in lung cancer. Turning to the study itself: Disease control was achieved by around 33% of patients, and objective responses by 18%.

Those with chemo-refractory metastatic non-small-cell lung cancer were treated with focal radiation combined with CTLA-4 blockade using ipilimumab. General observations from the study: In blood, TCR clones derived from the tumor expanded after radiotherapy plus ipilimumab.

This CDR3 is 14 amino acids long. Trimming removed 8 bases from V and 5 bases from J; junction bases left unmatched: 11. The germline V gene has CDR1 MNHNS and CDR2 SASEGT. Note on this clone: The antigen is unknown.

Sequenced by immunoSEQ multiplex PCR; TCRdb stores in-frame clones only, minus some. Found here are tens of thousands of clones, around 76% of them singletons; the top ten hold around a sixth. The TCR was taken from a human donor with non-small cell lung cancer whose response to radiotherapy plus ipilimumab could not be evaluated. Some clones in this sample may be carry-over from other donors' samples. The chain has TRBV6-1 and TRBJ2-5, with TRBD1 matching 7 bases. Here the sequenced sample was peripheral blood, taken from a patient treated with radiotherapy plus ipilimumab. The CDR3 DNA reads TGTGCCAGCGGAAACCTTGGGACAGTGGAGACCCAGTACTTC. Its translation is CASGNLGTVETQYF.